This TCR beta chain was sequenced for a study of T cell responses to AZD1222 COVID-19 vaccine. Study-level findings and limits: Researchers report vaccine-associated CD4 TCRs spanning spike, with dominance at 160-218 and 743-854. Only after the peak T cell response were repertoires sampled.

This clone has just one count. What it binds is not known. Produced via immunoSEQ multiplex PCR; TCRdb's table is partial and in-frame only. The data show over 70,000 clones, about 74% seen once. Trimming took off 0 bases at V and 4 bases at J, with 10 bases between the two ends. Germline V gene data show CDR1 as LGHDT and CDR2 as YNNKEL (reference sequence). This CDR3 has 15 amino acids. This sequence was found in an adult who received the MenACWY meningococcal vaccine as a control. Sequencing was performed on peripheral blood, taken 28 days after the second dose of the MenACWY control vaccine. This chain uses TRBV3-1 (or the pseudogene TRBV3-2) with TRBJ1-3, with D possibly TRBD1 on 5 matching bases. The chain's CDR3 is CASSQDREEGNTIYF. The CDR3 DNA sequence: TGTGCCAGCAGCCAAGACAGGGAAGAGGGAAACACCATATATTTT.